The source of this T cell receptor beta chain is a study of CD8+ T cells in alopecia areata. Findings and limits, study-wide: Links between baseline CD8+ expansion and response need larger treated cohorts.

As the sequencing template, cDNA was produced by extracting RNA and reverse transcribing it. The repertoire was sequenced with immunoSEQ multiplex PCR; TCRdb's copy has only in-frame clones and lacks some. In the table there are 150,000 to 200,000 clones, 58% of which are singletons. Treatment here: oral pan-JAK inhibitor, 5-10 mg twice daily. Concerning this clone: Its antigen is not known.

Trimming removed 6 bases at V and 14 bases at J, with 18 bases between. This CDR3 has 12 amino acids. From germline, CDR1 is SNHLY and CDR2 FYNNEI. The chain combines TRBV2 with TRBJ2-3, with D tentatively TRBD1 or TRBD2 (5 bases each). This clonotype was sampled from a human donor with alopecia areata. The source was CD4+ T cells sorted from blood, collected between weeks 55 and 65, from a patient treated with tofacitinib. The CDR3 protein is CASRAGTPRGYF. The DNA of the CDR3 is TGTGCCAGCAGAGCCGGGACCCCTAGAGGGTATTTT.